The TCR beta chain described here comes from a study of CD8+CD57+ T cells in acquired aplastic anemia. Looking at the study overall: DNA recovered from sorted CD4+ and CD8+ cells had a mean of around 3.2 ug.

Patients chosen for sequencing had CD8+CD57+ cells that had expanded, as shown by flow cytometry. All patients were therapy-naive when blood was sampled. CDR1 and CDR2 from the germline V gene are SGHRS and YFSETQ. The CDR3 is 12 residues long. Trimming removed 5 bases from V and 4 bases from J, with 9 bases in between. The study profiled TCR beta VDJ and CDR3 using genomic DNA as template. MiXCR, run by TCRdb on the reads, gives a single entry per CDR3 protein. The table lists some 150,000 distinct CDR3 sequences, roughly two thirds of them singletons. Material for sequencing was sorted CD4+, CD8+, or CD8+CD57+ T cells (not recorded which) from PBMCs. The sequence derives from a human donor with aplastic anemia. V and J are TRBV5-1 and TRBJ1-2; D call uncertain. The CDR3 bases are TGCGCCAGCAGTGGTGGTGTCTATGGCTACACCTTC. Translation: CASSGGVYGYTF.